The 10 T cell receptor beta chains below all came from one sample that was sequenced in a study of blood T cells in healthy people across ages. Combining a sample-barcoded 5' primer with a J-beta primer mix, a second PCR ran for roughly 6 to 12 cycles. TCRdb reprocessed the 5' RACE reads with MiXCR, giving one entry per CDR3 protein. The profile shows almost 1 million distinct CDR3 sequences, about 53% of them singletons. Sequencing was performed on blood. The source of these receptors is a woman aged 55-75 years in good health.

This clonotype was recorded once. The rearrangement links TRBV20-1 to TRBJ1-2; the D gene is possibly TRBD1 (5 bases). Germline lookup yields CDR1 DFQATT and CDR2 SNEGSKA (reference sequence). Between the trimmed V and J ends, which lost 6 bases and 2 bases, there was a span of 13 bases. This CDR3 is built from 13 residues. The CDR3 sequence: CSALKTENYGYTF. In DNA form, the CDR3 reads TGCAGTGCCTTAAAGACAGAGAACTATGGCTACACCTTC.

This sequence joins TRBV20-1 and TRBJ2-3; 7 bases agree with TRBD2. Germline V gene data show CDR1 as DFQATT and CDR2 as SNEGSKA (reference sequence). CDR3 length: 15 amino acids. V dropped 4 bases and J dropped 6; count of bases not matched to a gene: 13. In DNA, the CDR3 is TGCAGTGCTACCGGCCTAGCGGACCGGTGGGATACGCAGTATTTT. Encoded protein: CSATGLADRWDTQYF.

This clonotype showed up just a few times. The V call is TRBV15, the J call TRBJ2-7; D is perhaps TRBD2 (6 bases). This CDR3 comprises 15 residues. V was trimmed by 5 bases and J by 4 bases, leaving 18 bases between them. From germline, CDR1 is LNHNV and CDR2 YYDKDF (reference sequence). This CDR3 reads CATSGGATSWYEQYF. The CDR3 DNA reads TGTGCCACCAGCGGCGGGGCCACTTCTTGGTACGAGCAGTACTTC. The complete variable domain, with remaining parts taken from reference TRBV15 and TRBJ2-7, reads DAMVIQNPRYQVTQFGKPVTLSCSQTLNHNVMYWYQQKSSQAPKLLFHYYDKDFNNEADTPDNFQSRRPNTSFCFLDIRSPGLGDTAMYLCATSGGATSWYEQYFGPGTRLTVT.

This clonotype showed up just a few times. The chain couples TRBV7-8 to TRBJ2-7; tentative D call: TRBD2 (5 bases). There are 11 residues in the CDR3. Germline assignment: CDR1 SGHVS and CDR2 FQNEAQ. V lost 8 bases to trimming and J lost 4 bases, with 9 bases between them. The CDR3 loop is CASFGGYEQYF. The CDR3 DNA reads as TGTGCCAGCTTCGGAGGATACGAGCAGTACTTC.

This chain connects TRBV20-1 to TRBJ2-1, with D tentatively TRBD2 (6 bases). The CDR3 has 15 residues. Germline loops: CDR1 DFQATT, CDR2 SNEGSKA (reference sequence). V lost 0 bases and J 6 bases, leaving 15 bases between the germline ends. CDR3 DNA: TGCAGTGCTAGAGATCTCTTCGGGACTGCCAATGAGCAGTTCTTC. Its translation is CSARDLFGTANEQFF.

The genes are TRBV9 and TRBJ2-7; no clear D. Germline CDR1 SGDLS, CDR2 YYNGEE. The V gene lost 0 bases and the J gene lost 9 bases, with 13 bases spanning the gap. CDR3 size: 13 residues. The CDR3 nucleotides read TGTGCCAGCAGCGTAGGCAGTGGGAACGGGCAGTACTTC. Amino acids: CASSVGSGNGQYF.

This rearrangement joins TRBV11-3 to TRBJ2-1; TRBD2 agrees at 12 bases. V dropped 5 bases and J dropped 5; count of bases not matched to a gene: 10. Per the germline V gene, CDR1 is SGHNT and CDR2 is YENEEA. CDR3 length: 17 residues. The CDR3 is CASSPGSSGGGNNEQFF. The CDR3 DNA sequence: TGTGCCAGCAGCCCCGGGTCTAGCGGGGGGGGCAACAATGAGCAGTTCTTC. Variable domain in full (rest from reference TRBV11-3 and TRBJ2-1): EAGVVQSPRYKIIEKKQPVAFWCNPISGHNTLYWYLQNLGQGPELLIRYENEEAVDDSQLPKDRFSAERLKGVDSTLKIQPAELGDSAVYLCASSPGSSGGGNNEQFFGPGTRLTVL.

This clonotype has just a few counts. V gene TRBV24-1 combines with J gene TRBJ2-7; TRBD2 might be the D (6 bases). The V end was cut by 2 bases, the J end by 6 bases, with 10 bases between. CDR1 is KGHDR, CDR2 SFDVKD, per germline. This CDR3 is built from 13 residues. The DNA for the CDR3 is TGTGCCACCAGTGATTACGGGCGGGGCGAGCAGTACTTC. As protein: CATSDYGRGEQYF.

Points on this clonotype: A read error may produce the germline difference seen at one junction end. The rearrangement uses TRBV12-3 or TRBV12-4 and TRBJ1-5; D call uncertain. The CDR3 sequence is 14 residues long. The CDR3 nucleotides read TGTGCTAGCAGTTATGGAGCGGGTCCTCAGCCCCAGCATTTT. Encoded protein: CASSYGAGPQPQHF.

J is TRBJ2-4 and V is TRBV12-3 or TRBV12-4, with 9 nucleotides matching TRBD2. With the DNA end fitting TRBJ2-7 better, the J assignment may be wrong. The CDR3 covers 15 residues. Written as DNA, the CDR3 is TGTGCCAGCAGTTCTAGCGGGAAGTCAGCCTACGAGCAGTACTTC. As protein: CASSSSGKSAYEQYF.